Included here is one T cell receptor beta chain sequence, with context. This record belongs to a study of blood T cell repertoires in COVID-19. About the research overall: Specimens from acute and convalescent COVID-19 originated in the United States, Italy and Spain. PBMCs, B-cell-depleted T cells, or T cells provided the cDNA or gDNA that made up the material.

Original handling: Researchers report that nucleated cell counts were estimated from reference gene primer amplification. Libraries were prepared by immunoSEQ multiplex PCR; TCRdb keeps only in-frame clonotypes and omits some of them. V, J and clone size are taken as reported in that table, and D and trimming were inferred from the DNA itself. The sample records 95,000 to 150,000 clones, roughly 85% being singletons. Per germline, CDR1 SGHDT and CDR2 YYEEEE. The V gene lost 4 bases and the J gene lost 5 bases, with 9 bases spanning the gap. This CDR3 spans 12 amino acids. The chain couples TRBV5-6 to TRBJ1-1; D not resolved. The sequencing sample was made of peripheral blood. The sequence was collected from a man in his forties or fifties with acute or convalescent COVID-19. The CDR3 region is CASSNSPTEAFF. CDR3 coding DNA: TGTGCCAGCAGCAACAGTCCGACTGAAGCTTTCTTT.